Detailed here is one TCR beta chain. The record originates from a study of T cells in tuberculosis. The wider study: CD1B tetramers identified T cells specific for mycobacterial lipid GMM.

General study points: T cells binding CD1B-GMM tetramer weakly possibly escaped the sort.

Thawed, overnight-rested PBMC were stained with GMM-loaded CD1B tetramer, viability dye and anti-CD3, then sorted. The CD1B tetramers carried C32 glucose monomycolate purified from Rhodococcus equi. Before cryopreservation, the sorted PBMC lost their CD14-expressing monocytes. Each donor contributed 95,000 to 100,000 sorted tetramer-negative cells. From germline, CDR1 is MNHEY and CDR2 SMNVEV (reference sequence). CDR3 size: 11 residues. Trimming cost V 11 bases and J 7 bases; bases outside gene matches: 5. Sequencing used immunoSEQ multiplex PCR; TCRdb keeps in-frame clones, though not all of them. The sample records 55,000 to 60,000 clones, 70% to 90% being singletons.

The chain employs TRBV27 and TRBJ2-1; 7 positions agree with TRBD1. This TCR was recovered from an adult woman with latent tuberculosis. What was sequenced was CD1b-GMM tetramer-negative cells sorted from PBMCs. The CDR3 sequence: CASQGVNEQFF. For the CDR3, the DNA is TGTGCCTCCCAGGGGGTTAATGAGCAGTTCTTC.